This T cell receptor beta chain was found in a study of cytomegalovirus exposure and HLA in healthy donors. Study-level background: Of all 370 or so donors who were genotyped, 81% belonged to the Caucasian-associated ancestry cluster. General study findings and limits: There were a few CMV-associated chains whose specificity for CMV antigens was confirmed in vitro. Reported results showed that the classifier diagnosed cytomegalovirus status with high specificity and sensitivity.

Researchers ran the PCR with 60 Vbeta and 13 Jbeta primers. Sequencing used immunoSEQ multiplex PCR; TCRdb keeps in-frame clones, though not all of them. The sample has around 100,000 clones; approximately 80% are singletons. On this clone itself: Its target is unknown.

Trimming shortened V by 1 base and J by 4 bases, and 11 bases separated the two germline ends. The CDR3 covers 15 residues. Germline loops: CDR1 ENHRY, CDR2 SYGVKD. The rearrangement uses TRBV10-3 and TRBJ2-4, with D possibly matching TRBD2 (6 bases). This TCR came from a woman aged 18-29 years in good health and CMV-seropositive. The sample comprised PBMCs. CDR3 region: CAISEWGEGKNIQYF. As DNA, the CDR3 is TGTGCCATCAGTGAGTGGGGGGAAGGTAAAAACATTCAGTACTTC.